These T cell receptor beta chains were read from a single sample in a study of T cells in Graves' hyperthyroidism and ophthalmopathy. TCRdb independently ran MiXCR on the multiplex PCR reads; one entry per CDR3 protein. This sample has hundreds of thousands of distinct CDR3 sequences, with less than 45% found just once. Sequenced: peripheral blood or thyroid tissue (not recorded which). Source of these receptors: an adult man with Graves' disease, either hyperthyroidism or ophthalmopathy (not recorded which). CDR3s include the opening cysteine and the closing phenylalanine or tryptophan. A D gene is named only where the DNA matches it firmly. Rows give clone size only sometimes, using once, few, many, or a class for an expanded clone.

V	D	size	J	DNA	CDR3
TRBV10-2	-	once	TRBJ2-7	TGCGCCAGTAAGGGGATTGGGTGGACCTACGAGCAGTACTTC	CASKGIGWTYEQYF
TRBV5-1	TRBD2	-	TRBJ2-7	TGCGCCAGCAGCTTGGTCCCAGGGACTACCTACGAGCAGTACTTC	CASSLVPGTTYEQYF
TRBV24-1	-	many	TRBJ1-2	TGTGCCACCAGTGATGAGCTTACTGATGGCTACACCTTC	CATSDELTDGYTF
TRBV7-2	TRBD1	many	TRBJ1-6	TGTGCCAGCAGCCAAGGACAGGGGTGGACACCCCTCCACTTT	CASSQGQGWTPLHF
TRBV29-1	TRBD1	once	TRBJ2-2	TGCAGCGTTGCCGTTACAGGGGGCGCGTGGACCGGGGAGCTGTTTTTT	CSVAVTGGAWTGELFF
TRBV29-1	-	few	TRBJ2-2	TGCAGCGTTCCCGGGACTGTTAACACCGGGGAGCTGTTTTTT	CSVPGTVNTGELFF
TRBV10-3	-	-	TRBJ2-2	TGTGCCAGCACCAGGGGTGACACCGGGGAGCTGTTTTTT	CASTRGDTGELFF
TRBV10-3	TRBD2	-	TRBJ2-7	TGCTCCCCTGGACTAGCCGAACCTTCCGAGCAGTACTTC	CSPGLAEPSEQYF
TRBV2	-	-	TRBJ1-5	TGTGCCAGCAGTTTAGGGGCAGTCGGGGGTCAGCCCCAGCATTTT	CASSLGAVGGQPQHF
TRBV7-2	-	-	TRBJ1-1	TGTGCCAGCAGCTGGCGGCTAGGGGTAACTGAAGCTTTCTTT	CASSWRLGVTEAFF
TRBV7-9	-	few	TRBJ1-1	TGTGCCAGCAGCGCCGATGGGGAGGCCCCGGGCACTGAAGCTTTCTTT	CASSADGEAPGTEAFF
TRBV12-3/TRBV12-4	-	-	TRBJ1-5	TGTGCCAGCAGTACCGGGACACAAAACAGCAATCAGCCCCAGCATTTT	CASSTGTQNSNQPQHF
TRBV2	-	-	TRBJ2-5	TGTGCCAGCAGTGAAGGACTCCAAGAGACCCAGTACTTC	CASSEGLQETQYF
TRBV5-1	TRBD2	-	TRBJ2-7	TGCGCCAGCAGACGGACTAGCGACTCGTGGGCCTACGAGCAGTACTTC	CASRRTSDSWAYEQYF
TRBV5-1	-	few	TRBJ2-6	TGCGCCAGCAGCTTGGAGGGCAGCTCTGGGGCCAACGTCCTGACTTTC	CASSLEGSSGANVLTF
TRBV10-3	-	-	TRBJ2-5	TGTGCCATCAGGAGAGGGGTTGGGGAGACCCAGTACTTC	CAIRRGVGETQYF
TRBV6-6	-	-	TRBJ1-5	TGTGCCAGCAGTGAAGCACCCCCACCACATCAGCCCCAGCATTTT	CASSEAPPPHQPQHF
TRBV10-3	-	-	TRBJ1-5	TGTGCCATCAGTGAACCCAGGGTAGGCGATCAGCCCCAGCATTTT	CAISEPRVGDQPQHF
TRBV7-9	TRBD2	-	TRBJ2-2	TGTGCCAGCCTTACTAGCGGGACGGGCACCGGGGAGCTGTTTTTT	CASLTSGTGTGELFF
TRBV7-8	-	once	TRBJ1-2	TGTGCCAGCAGTCGGAGTGGCTACACCTTC	CASSRSGYTF
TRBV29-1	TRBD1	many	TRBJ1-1	TGCAGCGCCAAGGGACAGGGGTCCACTGAAGCTTTCTTT	CSAKGQGSTEAFF
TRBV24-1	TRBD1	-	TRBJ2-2	TGTGCCACCAGTGACGGGACAGGGTTT	CATSDGTGF
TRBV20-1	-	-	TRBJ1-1	TGCAGTGCTAGAGGCAAAGGTTGGAACACTGAAGCTTTCTTT	CSARGKGWNTEAFF
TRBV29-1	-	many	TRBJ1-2	TGCAGCGTTGAAGACGATGGCTACACCTTC	CSVEDDGYTF
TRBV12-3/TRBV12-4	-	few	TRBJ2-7	TGTGCCAGCCAGTGGACGGGGAATAGCGAGCAGTACTTC	CASQWTGNSEQYF
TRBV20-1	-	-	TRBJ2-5	TGCAGTGCTAGCAGGGATCGGAAAGAGACCCAGTACTTC	CSASRDRKETQYF
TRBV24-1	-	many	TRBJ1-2	TGTGCCACCAGTGATACCGACTGGTATGGCTACACCTTC	CATSDTDWYGYTF
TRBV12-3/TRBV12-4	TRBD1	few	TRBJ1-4	TGTGCCAGCAGTTTAGAGGGGGCAGCTGGTGAAAAACTGTTTTTT	CASSLEGAAGEKLFF
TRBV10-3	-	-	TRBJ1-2	TGTGCCAGCAGTGATGTCGGGCACTATGGCTACACCTTC	CASSDVGHYGYTF
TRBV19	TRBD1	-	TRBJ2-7	TGTGCCAGTAGCAATCCGGGACAGGGAAAATACGAGCAGTACTTC	CASSNPGQGKYEQYF
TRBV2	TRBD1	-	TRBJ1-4	TGTGCCAGCAGAGGGGGCGGAAATGAAAAACTGTTTTTT	CASRGGGNEKLFF
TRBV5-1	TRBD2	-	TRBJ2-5	TGCGCCAGCAGCTTGACTAGCGGGGAAATCCAAGAGACCCAGTACTTC	CASSLTSGEIQETQYF
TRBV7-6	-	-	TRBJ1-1	TGTGCCAGCTCGGCCCGGGGCAGGAGGGGTACTGAAGCTTTCTTT	CASSARGRRGTEAFF
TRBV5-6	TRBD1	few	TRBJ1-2	TGTGCCAGCAGGACAGGGGGCTACTATGGCTACACCTTC	CASRTGGYYGYTF
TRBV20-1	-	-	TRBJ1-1	TGCAGTGCTAGACAGGACCTACTAGCTACTCAAGAGGGGGCTTTCTTT	CSARQDLLATQEGAFF
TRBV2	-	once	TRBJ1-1	TGTGCCAGTAGCCTGGGCAGGACGGACGTAGCTTTCTTT	CASSLGRTDVAFF
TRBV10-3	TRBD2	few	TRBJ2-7	TGTGCCAGCAGTCAGGGACTAGCGGGATACTACGAGCAGTACTTC	CASSQGLAGYYEQYF
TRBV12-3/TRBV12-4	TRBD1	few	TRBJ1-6	TGTGCCAGCAGTTTAGCGAGTACGGGACAGCCAAATTCACCCCTCCACTTT	CASSLASTGQPNSPLHF
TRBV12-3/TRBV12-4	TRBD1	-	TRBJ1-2	TGTGCCAGCAGTCGGGACAGGGAAAGCTATGGCTACACCTTC	CASSRDRESYGYTF
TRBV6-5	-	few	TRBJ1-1	TGTGCCAGCAGTTACTTGGGGTACACTGAAGCTTTCTTT	CASSYLGYTEAFF
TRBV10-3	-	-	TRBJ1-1	TGTGCCATCAGTGAACCAGGGTTGGGCACTGAAGCTTTCTTT	CAISEPGLGTEAFF
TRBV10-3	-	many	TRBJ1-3	TGTGCCACTATGACTGGGATACAATCTGGAAACACCATATATTTT	CATMTGIQSGNTIYF
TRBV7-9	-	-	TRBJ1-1	TGTGCCTGGAGTATCATGAACACTGAAGCTTTCTTT	CAWSIMNTEAFF
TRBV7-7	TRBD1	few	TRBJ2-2	TGTGCTAGCAGCTTACAGGGGGGATCCTATACCGGGGAGCTGTTTTTT	CASSLQGGSYTGELFF
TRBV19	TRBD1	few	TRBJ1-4	TGTGCCAGTAGTACAGGGGGCGCAGGTGAAAAACTGTTTTTT	CASSTGGAGEKLFF
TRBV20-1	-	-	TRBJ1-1	TGCAGTGCTAGATCCCCTTCGGACACTGAAGCTTTCTTT	CSARSPSDTEAFF
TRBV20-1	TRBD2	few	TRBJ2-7	TGCAGTGCTAGTCCGGCGGGAGGGACCGAGCAGTACTTC	CSASPAGGTEQYF
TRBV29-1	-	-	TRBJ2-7	TGCAGCGTTGAACTGACAGGTTCCTACGAGCAGTACTTC	CSVELTGSYEQYF
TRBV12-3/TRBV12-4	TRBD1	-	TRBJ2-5	TGTGCCAGCATAAAATACAGGGGGCCGGGGGAGACCCAGTACTTC	CASIKYRGPGETQYF
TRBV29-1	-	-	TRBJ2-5	TGCAGCGTTGGAGGTGGCAGCAATCAGCCCCAGTACTTC	CSVGGGSNQPQYF
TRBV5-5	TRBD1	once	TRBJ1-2	TGTGCCAGCAGTCCAGACAGGGGCCTATTCTATGGCTACACCTTC	CASSPDRGLFYGYTF
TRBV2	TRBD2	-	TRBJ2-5	TGTGCCAGCAGGATCGGGGTAGCGGGGGGCTACCAAGAGACCCAGTACTTC	CASRIGVAGGYQETQYF
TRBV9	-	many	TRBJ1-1	TGTGCCAGCAGCGTAGACGGAAGGTCAGAAGCTTTCTTT	CASSVDGRSEAFF
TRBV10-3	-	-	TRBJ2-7	TGTGCCATCAGTGAAGTGACCTACGAGCAGTACTTC	CAISEVTYEQYF
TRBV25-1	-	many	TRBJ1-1	TGTGCCAGCAGTGAATATGAGGGGGGGAACACTGAAGCTTTCTTT	CASSEYEGGNTEAFF